Listed below are T cell receptor beta chains from one sample, sequenced in a study of regulatory and conventional T cells in RAG deficiency. Profiled with immunoSEQ multiplex PCR; TCRdb holds only in-frame clones, not every one. This repertoire shows around 20,000 clones, approximately 95% found once; its top ten account for about 1.2%. In addition, the sample was reused for a study of regulatory T cells.

The sample was CD25- CD4+ T cells sorted from blood. These receptors all come from a human donor in good health. Each CDR3 is given with its conserved first and last residue. Fields, in order: D gene, clone size, V gene, J gene, CDR3 DNA, CDR3 protein. A D gene is named only where the DNA matches it firmly. Some rows have no size entry. The others give once, few or many, or a class for an expanded clone.

d_gene: NA; abundance: NA; v_gene: TRBV6-5; j_gene: TRBJ1-2; CDR3nt: TGTGCCAGCAGGTTTTCTGCTATGGTAGGCTACACCTTC; CDR3aa: CASRFSAMVGYTF
d_gene: NA; abundance: NA; v_gene: TRBV5-6; j_gene: TRBJ2-7; CDR3nt: TGTGCCAGCAGCTTAGCGGGACAGGCCCACTCCTACGAGCAGTACTTC; CDR3aa: CASSLAGQAHSYEQYF
d_gene: TRBD1; abundance: NA; v_gene: TRBV2; j_gene: TRBJ1-1; CDR3nt: TGTGCCAGCAGTTTCCTGGACAGGGGAGGCTTTGAAGCTTTCTTT; CDR3aa: CASSFLDRGGFEAFF
d_gene: TRBD2; abundance: NA; v_gene: TRBV9; j_gene: TRBJ2-5; CDR3nt: TGTGCCAGCAGCGTAGCTCTCGGGGGGGCTCAAGAGACCCAGTACTTC; CDR3aa: CASSVALGGAQETQYF
d_gene: NA; abundance: NA; v_gene: TRBV27; j_gene: TRBJ2-3; CDR3nt: TGTGCCAGCAAGCGGAATCCCGACGGTACGTTCGCTACGCAGTATTTT; CDR3aa: CASKRNPDGTFATQYF
d_gene: NA; abundance: NA; v_gene: TRBV7-2; j_gene: TRBJ1-2; CDR3nt: TGTGCCAGCAGCCGTACCTACAGGGTAGAAGATGGCTACACCTTC; CDR3aa: CASSRTYRVEDGYTF
d_gene: TRBD1; abundance: NA; v_gene: TRBV6-5; j_gene: TRBJ1-1; CDR3nt: TGTGCCACCTCGAAGCGAGACAGGGGGAACACTGAAGCTTTCTTT; CDR3aa: CATSKRDRGNTEAFF
d_gene: TRBD1; abundance: NA; v_gene: TRBV10-3; j_gene: TRBJ1-1; CDR3nt: TGTGCCATCAGTGAAAGGGGGCCGAACACTGAAGCTTTCTTT; CDR3aa: CAISERGPNTEAFF
d_gene: NA; abundance: NA; v_gene: TRBV5-4; j_gene: TRBJ2-5; CDR3nt: TGTGCCAGCAGCTCTGGGCGAGCCCAAGAGACCCAGTACTTC; CDR3aa: CASSSGRAQETQYF
d_gene: NA; abundance: NA; v_gene: TRBV19; j_gene: TRBJ1-1; CDR3nt: TGTGCCAGTAGTAGTCTACAGGGTTATTCGTTGGACACTGAAGCTTTCTTT; CDR3aa: CASSSLQGYSLDTEAFF
d_gene: NA; abundance: NA; v_gene: TRBV9; j_gene: TRBJ1-3; CDR3nt: TGTGCCAGCAGCGTCACAGGGAACTCTGGAAACACCATATATTTT; CDR3aa: CASSVTGNSGNTIYF
d_gene: NA; abundance: NA; v_gene: TRBV2; j_gene: TRBJ1-2; CDR3nt: TGTGCCAGCAGTGAGGCAGGGGACCTTTGGATGTTCCTCGGCTACACCTTC; CDR3aa: CASSEAGDLWMFLGYTF
d_gene: NA; abundance: NA; v_gene: TRBV7-2; j_gene: TRBJ1-6; CDR3nt: TGTGCCAGCAGCTATACAGCGGGGGGTTACTCTAATTCACCCCTCCACTTT; CDR3aa: CASSYTAGGYSNSPLHF
d_gene: NA; abundance: NA; v_gene: TRBV30; j_gene: TRBJ2-7; CDR3nt: TGTGCCTGGAGTGTACAGGACGGTTCCTACGAGCAGTACTTC; CDR3aa: CAWSVQDGSYEQYF
d_gene: NA; abundance: NA; v_gene: TRBV6-1; j_gene: TRBJ1-1; CDR3nt: TGTGCCAGCAGTGAAGACAGGAGAGAGACTGAAGCTTTCTTT; CDR3aa: CASSEDRRETEAFF
d_gene: NA; abundance: NA; v_gene: TRBV19; j_gene: TRBJ1-4; CDR3nt: TGTGCCAGTAGTCTCGGTAATGAAAAACTGTTTTTT; CDR3aa: CASSLGNEKLFF
d_gene: NA; abundance: NA; v_gene: TRBV9; j_gene: TRBJ1-2; CDR3nt: TGTGCCAGCAGCGCAACAGGGATAGGTGGCTACACCTTC; CDR3aa: CASSATGIGGYTF
d_gene: NA; abundance: NA; v_gene: TRBV21-1; j_gene: TRBJ2-5; CDR3nt: TGTGCCAGCAGCAAGCGGTGCAAAACGGGGGAGCAGTACTTC; CDR3aa: CASSKRCKTGEQYF
d_gene: TRBD1; abundance: NA; v_gene: TRBV27; j_gene: TRBJ2-7; CDR3nt: TGTGCCAGCAGTTTCCGGGACAGGGGGTCCTACGAGCAGTACTTC; CDR3aa: CASSFRDRGSYEQYF
d_gene: TRBD2; abundance: NA; v_gene: TRBV5-1; j_gene: TRBJ2-5; CDR3nt: TGCGCCAGCAGCCCGGGGGTAGCGGGGCAAGAGACCCAGTACTTC; CDR3aa: CASSPGVAGQETQYF
d_gene: TRBD1; abundance: NA; v_gene: TRBV19; j_gene: TRBJ1-6; CDR3nt: TGTGCCAGTAGTTCTGACAGGGACAATTCACCCCTCCACTTT; CDR3aa: CASSSDRDNSPLHF
d_gene: NA; abundance: NA; v_gene: TRBV18; j_gene: TRBJ1-3; CDR3nt: TGTGCCAGCTCACGACCCACCGGGGCTGGAAACACCATATATTTT; CDR3aa: CASSRPTGAGNTIYF
d_gene: NA; abundance: few; v_gene: TRBV11-2; j_gene: TRBJ2-5; CDR3nt: TGTGCCAGCAGCTCCGGGACTCAAGAGACCCAGTACTTC; CDR3aa: CASSSGTQETQYF
d_gene: NA; abundance: NA; v_gene: TRBV5-1; j_gene: TRBJ2-1; CDR3nt: TGCGCCAGCAGTTTGGGCTTCCGGGTTAAGCAGTTCTTC; CDR3aa: CASSLGFRVKQFF
d_gene: NA; abundance: NA; v_gene: TRBV28; j_gene: TRBJ1-3; CDR3nt: TGTGCCAGCAGTTCCCGAACAGGAATCTCTGGAAACACCATATATTTT; CDR3aa: CASSSRTGISGNTIYF
d_gene: NA; abundance: NA; v_gene: TRBV7-8; j_gene: TRBJ2-5; CDR3nt: TGTGCCAGCAGCTTCGGCCAGGGGATATCAGAGACCCAGTACTTC; CDR3aa: CASSFGQGISETQYF
d_gene: NA; abundance: NA; v_gene: TRBV6-1; j_gene: TRBJ2-1; CDR3nt: TGTGCCAGCAGTGAAGTGGCTAGCGTGTTCGAGCAGTTCTTC; CDR3aa: CASSEVASVFEQFF
d_gene: TRBD2; abundance: NA; v_gene: TRBV9; j_gene: TRBJ2-1; CDR3nt: TGTGCCAGCAGCGTAGGCGTAGCGGGGGGGCATGAGCAGTTCTTC; CDR3aa: CASSVGVAGGHEQFF
d_gene: NA; abundance: NA; v_gene: TRBV29-1; j_gene: TRBJ2-5; CDR3nt: TGCAGCGTTGCGTCAGGGCTGAAGGAGACCCAGTACTTC; CDR3aa: CSVASGLKETQYF
d_gene: TRBD2; abundance: once; v_gene: TRBV5-6; j_gene: TRBJ2-5; CDR3nt: TGTGCCAGCAGCTTTAACTTAGCGGGGAGGATTGGGACCCAGTACTTC; CDR3aa: CASSFNLAGRIGTQYF
d_gene: NA; abundance: NA; v_gene: TRBV5-1; j_gene: TRBJ1-2; CDR3nt: TGCGCCAGCAGCTTGGACAGGTCTGGCTACACCTTC; CDR3aa: CASSLDRSGYTF
d_gene: NA; abundance: NA; v_gene: TRBV4-1; j_gene: TRBJ1-2; CDR3nt: TGCGCCAGCAGCCGACTTGACGCCCCGGCAAACTATGGCTACACCTTC; CDR3aa: CASSRLDAPANYGYTF
d_gene: TRBD1; abundance: NA; v_gene: TRBV19; j_gene: TRBJ1-4; CDR3nt: TGTGCCAGTAGTAAACGGACAGGGACTAATGAAAAACTGTTTTTT; CDR3aa: CASSKRTGTNEKLFF
d_gene: NA; abundance: NA; v_gene: TRBV6-5; j_gene: TRBJ2-7; CDR3nt: TGTGCCAGCAGTACCCGGACAGTTTCCTACGAGCAGTACTTC; CDR3aa: CASSTRTVSYEQYF
d_gene: NA; abundance: NA; v_gene: TRBV5-1; j_gene: TRBJ1-2; CDR3nt: TGCGCCAGCAGCTTGGAAGGGGGTTCTGGCTACACCTTC; CDR3aa: CASSLEGGSGYTF
d_gene: TRBD1; abundance: NA; v_gene: TRBV6-5; j_gene: TRBJ1-5; CDR3nt: TGTGCCAGCAGTTCCGGACAGGGGGAACAGCCCCAGCATTTT; CDR3aa: CASSSGQGEQPQHF
d_gene: NA; abundance: once; v_gene: TRBV7-2; j_gene: TRBJ1-2; CDR3nt: TGTGCCAGCAGCCAACGAGGGAACTATGGCTACACCTTC; CDR3aa: CASSQRGNYGYTF
d_gene: NA; abundance: few; v_gene: TRBV28; j_gene: TRBJ1-3; CDR3nt: TGTGCCAGCAGTTCAAGGGGTACTGGAAACACCATATATTTT; CDR3aa: CASSSRGTGNTIYF
d_gene: TRBD2; abundance: NA; v_gene: TRBV10-3; j_gene: TRBJ2-5; CDR3nt: TGTGCCATCAGTGAGTCCGCGGGGAAGCGGGGGGTGGAAGAGACCCAGTACTTC; CDR3aa: CAISESAGKRGVEETQYF